This T cell receptor (beta chain) was identified during a study of cytotoxic CD8 clonotypes in ibrutinib-treated CLL. Findings of the study overall: Samples from sustained-remission and progressing patients were taken at different times. Elevated clonality accompanied ibrutinib response, with a return toward baseline values at progression.

Depths of 1 in 200,000 to 1 in 1 million T cells were the sequencing target. Method: immunoSEQ multiplex PCR; TCRdb's copy keeps in-frame clones and lacks some. The repertoire consists of approximately 190,000 clones, with around 75% occurring once and the leading ten covering about 6.4%. To note about this clone: The antigen is undetermined.

Trimming stripped 2 bases from V and 6 bases from J, with 13 bases between. Per the germline V gene, CDR1 is KGHSH and CDR2 is LQKENI. The CDR3 spans 14 residues. The source material was PBMCs, sampled after 12 months of ibrutinib treatment. V is TRBV18 and J is TRBJ1-1, with D possibly matching TRBD1 (5 bases). This clonotype was sampled from a human donor with chronic lymphocytic leukemia. CDR3 loop: CASSPEPQDAEAFF. For the CDR3, the DNA is TGTGCCAGCTCACCAGAGCCACAGGACGCTGAAGCTTTCTTT. Drawing the rest from reference TRBV18 and TRBJ1-1, the complete variable domain is NAGVMQNPRHLVRRRGQEARLRCSPMKGHSHVYWYRQLPEEGLKFMVYLQKENIIDESGMPKERFSAEFPKEGPSILRIQQVVRGDSAAYFCASSPEPQDAEAFFGQGTRLTVV.